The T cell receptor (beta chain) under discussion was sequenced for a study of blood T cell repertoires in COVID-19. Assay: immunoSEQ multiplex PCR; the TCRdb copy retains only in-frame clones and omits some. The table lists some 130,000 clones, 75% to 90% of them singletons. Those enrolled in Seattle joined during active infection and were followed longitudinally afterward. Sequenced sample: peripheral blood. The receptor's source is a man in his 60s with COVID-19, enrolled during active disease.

DNA for the CDR3: TGTGCCAGCAGCCACCAGGACAGTATTAACTATGGCTACACCTTC. Encoded protein: CASSHQDSINYGYTF. The chain recombines TRBV7-2 with TRBJ1-2; D is possibly TRBD1 (6 bases). This CDR3 contains 15 residues. Germline assignment: CDR1 SGHTA and CDR2 FQGNSA. Trimming shortened V by 5 bases and J by 1 base, and 14 bases separated the two germline ends.